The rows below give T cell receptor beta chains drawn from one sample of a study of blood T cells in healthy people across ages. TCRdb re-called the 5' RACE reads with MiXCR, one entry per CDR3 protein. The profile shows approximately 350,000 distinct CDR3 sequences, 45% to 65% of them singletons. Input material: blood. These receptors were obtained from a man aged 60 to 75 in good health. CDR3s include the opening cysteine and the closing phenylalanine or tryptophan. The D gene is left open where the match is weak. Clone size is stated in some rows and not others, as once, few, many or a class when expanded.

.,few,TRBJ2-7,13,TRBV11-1,TGTGCCAGCAGCTTTGAAATTACCTACGAGCAGTACTTC,CASSFEITYEQYF
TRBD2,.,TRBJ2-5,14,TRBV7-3,TGTGCCAGCAGCCCTAGCGGGCCCCAAGAGACCCAGTACTTC,CASSPSGPQETQYF
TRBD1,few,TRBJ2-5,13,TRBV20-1,TGCAGTGCTAGTGAGGACAGGGGTGGGACCCAGTACTTC,CSASEDRGGTQYF
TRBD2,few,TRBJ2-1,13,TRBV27,TGTGCCAGCATGACGACTAGCATCGATGAGCAGTTCTTC,CASMTTSIDEQFF
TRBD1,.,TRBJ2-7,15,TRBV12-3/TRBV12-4,TGTGCCAGCATCATCAGGGGGCTAAAATCCTACGAGCAGTACTTC,CASIIRGLKSYEQYF
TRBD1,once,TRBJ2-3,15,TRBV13,TGTGCCAGCAGCTTAGGGGACAGGGCGGCAGATACGCAGTATTTT,CASSLGDRAADTQYF
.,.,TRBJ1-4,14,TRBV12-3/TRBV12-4,TGTGCCAGCGGAGCAGGAGGCCGTAATGAAAAACTGTTTTTT,CASGAGGRNEKLFF
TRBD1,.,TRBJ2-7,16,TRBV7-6,TGTGCCAGCAGCCTCCCCCCGACAGGGGCCTCCTACGAGCAGTACTTC,CASSLPPTGASYEQYF
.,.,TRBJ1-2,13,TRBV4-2,TGTGCCAGCAGCCAAGATTTAGGGTGTGGCTACACCTTC,CASSQDLGCGYTF
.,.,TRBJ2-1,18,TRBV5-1,TGCGCCAGCAGCTCGCCTAGCAGGAGGGCCGGTACCTACAATGAGCAGTTCTTC,CASSSPSRRAGTYNEQFF
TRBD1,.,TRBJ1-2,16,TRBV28,TGTGCCAGCAAAAGATCCGGGACAGGGCACAACTATGGCTACACCTTC,CASKRSGTGHNYGYTF
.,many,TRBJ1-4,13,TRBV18,TGTGCCAGCTCACCGGGCAGGGAAGAAAAACTGTTTTTT,CASSPGREEKLFF
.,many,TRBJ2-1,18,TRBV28,TGTGCCAGCAGTTTGTCCGCCGGCCTAGGTAGTATGGACAATGAGCAGTTCTTC,CASSLSAGLGSMDNEQFF
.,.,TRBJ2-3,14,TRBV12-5,TGTGCTAGTGCCTGGACTGCTAGCACAGATACGCAGTATTTT,CASAWTASTDTQYF
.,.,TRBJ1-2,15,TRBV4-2,TGTGCCAGCAGCCAAGATGGGAATTCTAACTATGGCTACACCTTC,CASSQDGNSNYGYTF
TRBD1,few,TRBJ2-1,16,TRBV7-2,TGTGCCAGCAGCCCATTGACAGGGTTTTACAACAATGAGCAGTTCTTC,CASSPLTGFYNNEQFF
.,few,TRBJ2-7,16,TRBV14,TGTGCCAGCAGCCAAGATTTAGGGATTCGCACCTACGAGCAGTACTTC,CASSQDLGIRTYEQYF
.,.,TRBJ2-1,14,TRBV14,TGTGCCAGCAGCCAGCGGGTAATCTACAATGAGCAGTTCTTC,CASSQRVIYNEQFF
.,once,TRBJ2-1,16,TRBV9,TGTGCCAGCAGCGTATCTCCGGGACTTGGGAACAATGAGCAGTTCTTC,CASSVSPGLGNNEQFF
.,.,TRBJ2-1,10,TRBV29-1,TGCAGCGTTGAGAACAATGAGCAGTTCTTC,CSVENNEQFF
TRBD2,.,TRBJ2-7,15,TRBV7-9,TGTGCCAGCAGCCCGCTAGCGGGAGTATCCTACGAGCAGTACTTC,CASSPLAGVSYEQYF
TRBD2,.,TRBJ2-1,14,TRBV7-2,TGTGCCAGCAGCTTTGGGGCGGGAGACAATGAGCAGTTCTTC,CASSFGAGDNEQFF
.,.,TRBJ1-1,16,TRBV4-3,TGCGCCAGCAGCCAAGGGTGGAGGGGTTGGAACACTGAAGCTTTCTTT,CASSQGWRGWNTEAFF
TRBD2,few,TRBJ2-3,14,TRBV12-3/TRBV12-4,TGTGCCAGCAGTGCGGGGGGTAGCACAGATACGCAGTATTTT,CASSAGGSTDTQYF
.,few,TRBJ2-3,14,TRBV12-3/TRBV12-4,TGTGCCAGCAGTTTGCGCGGTGTCACAGATACGCAGTATTTT,CASSLRGVTDTQYF
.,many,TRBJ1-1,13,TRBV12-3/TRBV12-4,TGTGCCAGCACCCAAGGGCGGAACACTGAAGCTTTCTTT,CASTQGRNTEAFF
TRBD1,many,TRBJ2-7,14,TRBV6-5,TGTGCCAGCAGTTACGAGGACAGGGACTACGAGCAGTACTTC,CASSYEDRDYEQYF
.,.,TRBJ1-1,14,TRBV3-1,TGTGCCGGCAGCCACTTGACCTACCGCGCGGAAGCTTTCTTT,CAGSHLTYRAEAFF
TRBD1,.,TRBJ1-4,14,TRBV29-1,TGCAGCGCTCGAACGACAGGGGGCGATGAAAAACTGTTTTTT,CSARTTGGDEKLFF
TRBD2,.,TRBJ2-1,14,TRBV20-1,TGCAGTGCAACCGGGACTAGCGGGAACTATGAGCAGTTCTTC,CSATGTSGNYEQFF
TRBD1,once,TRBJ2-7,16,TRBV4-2,TGTGCCAGCAGCCCCAATACTGGGGACAGTTCCTACGAGCAGTACTTC,CASSPNTGDSSYEQYF
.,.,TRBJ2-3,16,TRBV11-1,TGTGCCAGCACCCCCTCAGGCGGGGCCAGCACAGATACGCAGTATTTT,CASTPSGGASTDTQYF
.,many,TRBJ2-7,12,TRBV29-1,TGCAGCGCCGCGCCCGGATCCTACGAGCAGTACTTC,CSAAPGSYEQYF
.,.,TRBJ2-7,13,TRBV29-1,TGCAGCGTTGAGACCACAGCGCTCTACGAGCAGTACTTC,CSVETTALYEQYF